The source of this TCR beta chain is a study of regulatory T cells in long-lasting Graves disease. Whole-study results and caveats: Compared with new cases, persistent Graves' patients showed reduced TCR diversity. Few sampled subjects may have lowered accuracy.

Many counts were recorded for this clonotype. What it binds is not known. Time point given: newly diagnosed GD, antithyroid drugs for less than 3 months. Following extraction of RNA from PBMCs, that RNA was used to make the TCR library. Both iRepertoire HTBI primers and Arm-PCR of CDR3 regions were used to build the TCR beta libraries. In TCRdb, the multiplex PCR reads were re-called with MiXCR into one record per CDR3 protein. Seen here are 240,000 or so distinct CDR3 sequences, 20% observed once, and the top ten hold more than 11%. After removal of 7 bases from V and 1 base from J, the junction contained 2 bases not matched to a gene. The CDR3 loop spans 15 amino acids. CDR1 and CDR2 (germline): SNHLY, FYNNEI.

The specimen was peripheral blood mononuclear cells (PBMCs), collected at new diagnosis, from a patient treated with antithyroid drugs. The V and J genes are TRBV2 and TRBJ2-2, with TRBD2 matching over 11 bases. This TCR derives from a female donor with Graves disease. The CDR3 sequence: CASKTSGGNTGELFF. The CDR3 DNA sequence: TGTGCCAGCAAAACTAGCGGGGGGAACACCGGGGAGCTGTTTTTT.